Sequencing of this TCR beta chain was carried out in a study of blood T cell repertoires in COVID-19. Study in general: Acute and convalescent COVID-19 specimens originated in the United States, Italy and Spain. Sources were T cells, B-cell-depleted T cells, or PBMCs; the material itself was cDNA or gDNA.

In the authors' methods: Amplification from reference gene primers served as the basis for estimated nucleated cell counts. TCRdb's copy holds only in-frame clones and misses some; the assay was immunoSEQ multiplex PCR. That table gives V, J and clone size, and the DNA gave D and trimming. There are about 92,000 clones in the sample; 70% to 90% occur only once, and roughly 18% lies in the top ten. J gave up 1 base and V 6 bases, and 12 bases lay outside the gene matches. Germline loops: CDR1 SQVTM, CDR2 ANQGSEA. This CDR3 is built from 16 residues. The TCR comes from a woman aged 55-69 years with COVID-19, enrolled during active disease. The specimen was peripheral blood. This chain joins TRBV29-1 and TRBJ2-3; 8 bases map to TRBD2. The CDR3 nucleotides are TGCAGCGTGCGACTTTGGATAGCGGGGCGCACAGATACGCAGTATTTT. Translation gives CSVRLWIAGRTDTQYF.